This T cell receptor beta chain was sequenced in a study of radiation and T cells in renal cell carcinoma. Whole-study findings and limits: Top tumor clonotypes rose in blood 2 weeks post-radiation, then contracted.

Time point denoted: baseline pretreatment blood. Treatment meaning: 15 Gy SBRT to primary tumor, nephrectomy 4 weeks later. Profiling relied on immunoSEQ multiplex PCR, and the TCRdb table lists in-frame clones only, not all of them. The sample records more than 140,000 clones, less than 85% being singletons. Notes on this clone: What it recognizes is unknown.

V shed 2 bases and J shed 4 bases, with 12 bases lying between them. Per germline, CDR1 SGHDT and CDR2 YYEEEE. This CDR3 has 14 residues. This receptor was obtained from a woman aged 45-65 years with renal cell carcinoma. This rearrangement joins TRBV5-6 to TRBJ2-5, with D possibly being TRBD2 (7 bases). The sample here was blood, taken from a patient whose treatment included radiotherapy and nephrectomy. The CDR3 DNA reads as TGTGCCAGCAGCTTTGCGGGGGCTGGAGAGACCCAGTACTTC. It translates to CASSFAGAGETQYF.